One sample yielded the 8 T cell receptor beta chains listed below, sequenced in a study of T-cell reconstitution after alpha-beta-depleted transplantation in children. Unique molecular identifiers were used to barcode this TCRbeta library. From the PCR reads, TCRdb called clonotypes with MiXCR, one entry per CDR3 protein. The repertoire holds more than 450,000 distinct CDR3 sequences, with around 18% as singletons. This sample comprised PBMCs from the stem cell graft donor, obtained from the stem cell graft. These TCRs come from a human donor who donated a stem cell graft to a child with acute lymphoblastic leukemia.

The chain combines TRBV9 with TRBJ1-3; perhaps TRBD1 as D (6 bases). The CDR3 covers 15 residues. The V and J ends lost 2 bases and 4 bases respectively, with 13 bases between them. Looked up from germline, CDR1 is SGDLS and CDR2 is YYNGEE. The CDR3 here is CASSVVAGAGNTIYF. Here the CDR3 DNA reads TGTGCCAGCAGCGTCGTAGCAGGGGCAGGAAACACCATATATTTT.

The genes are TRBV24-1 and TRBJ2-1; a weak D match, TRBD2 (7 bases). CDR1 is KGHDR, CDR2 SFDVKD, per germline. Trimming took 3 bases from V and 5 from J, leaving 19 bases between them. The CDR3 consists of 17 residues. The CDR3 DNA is TGTGCCACCAGTGATGGGGGGGCAGCGGGAATCAACAATGAGCAGTTCTTC. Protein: CATSDGGAAGINNEQFF.

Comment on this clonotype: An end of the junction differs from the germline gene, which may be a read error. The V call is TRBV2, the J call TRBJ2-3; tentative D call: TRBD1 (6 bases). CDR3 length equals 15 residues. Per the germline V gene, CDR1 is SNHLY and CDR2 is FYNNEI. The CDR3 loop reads CASSEDRSRTDTQYF. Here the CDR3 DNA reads TGTGCCAGCAGCGAAGACAGGAGTCGGACAGATACGCAGTATTTT.

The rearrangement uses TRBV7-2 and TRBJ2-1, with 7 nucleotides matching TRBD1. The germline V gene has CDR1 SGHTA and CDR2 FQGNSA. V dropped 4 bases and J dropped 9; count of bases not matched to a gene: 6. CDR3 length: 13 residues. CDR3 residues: CASSSTRQGEQFF. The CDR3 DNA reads TGTGCCAGCAGCTCTACTCGACAGGGTGAGCAGTTCTTC.

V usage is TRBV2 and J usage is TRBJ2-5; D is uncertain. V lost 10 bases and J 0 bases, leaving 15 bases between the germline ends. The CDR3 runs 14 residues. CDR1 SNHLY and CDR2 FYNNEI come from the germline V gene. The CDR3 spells CATGGSFNQETQYF. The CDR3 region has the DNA TGTGCCACTGGCGGAAGCTTTAACCAAGAGACCCAGTACTTC.

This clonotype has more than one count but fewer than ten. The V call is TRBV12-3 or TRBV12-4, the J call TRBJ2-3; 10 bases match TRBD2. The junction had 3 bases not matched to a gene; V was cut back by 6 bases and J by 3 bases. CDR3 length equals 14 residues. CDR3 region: CASSETSGTDTQYF. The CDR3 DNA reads TGTGCCAGCAGCGAGACTAGCGGGACAGATACGCAGTATTTT.

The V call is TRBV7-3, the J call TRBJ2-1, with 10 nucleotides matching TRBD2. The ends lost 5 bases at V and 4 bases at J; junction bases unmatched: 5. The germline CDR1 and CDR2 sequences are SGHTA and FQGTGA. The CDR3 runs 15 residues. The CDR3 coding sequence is TGTGCCAGCAGCGCTAGCGGGAGTGGGTACAATGAGCAGTTCTTC. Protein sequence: CASSASGSGYNEQFF.

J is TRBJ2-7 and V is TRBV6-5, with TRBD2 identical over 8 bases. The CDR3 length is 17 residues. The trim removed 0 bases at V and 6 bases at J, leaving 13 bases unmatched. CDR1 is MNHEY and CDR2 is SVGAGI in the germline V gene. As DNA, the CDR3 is TGTGCCAGCAGTTACTCGGTTGGGGGACTAGGGATGGCCGAGCAGTACTTC. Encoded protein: CASSYSVGGLGMAEQYF.